This T cell receptor (beta chain) was captured by sequencing in a study of blood T cell repertoires in COVID-19. The CDR3 has 15 residues. Germline V CDR1 and CDR2: SNHLY, FYNNEI. The V gene end was trimmed by 8 bases and the J gene end by 0 bases; junction bases not matched to a gene: 7. Study processing details: From reference gene primer amplification, estimates of nucleated cell counts were derived. Sequencing used immunoSEQ multiplex PCR; TCRdb keeps in-frame clones, though not all of them. That table is the source of V, J and clone size, and D and trimming were worked out from the DNA. Among about 76,000 clones listed, around 84% were seen once.

Source material: peripheral blood. The chain has TRBV2 and TRBJ1-5, with 7 positions matching TRBD1. The source of this sequence is a man aged 60-69 years with COVID-19, enrolled during active disease. The CDR3 sequence is CASLQGKNSNQPQHF. The CDR3 bases are TGTGCCAGCCTACAGGGGAAAAATAGCAATCAGCCCCAGCATTTT.